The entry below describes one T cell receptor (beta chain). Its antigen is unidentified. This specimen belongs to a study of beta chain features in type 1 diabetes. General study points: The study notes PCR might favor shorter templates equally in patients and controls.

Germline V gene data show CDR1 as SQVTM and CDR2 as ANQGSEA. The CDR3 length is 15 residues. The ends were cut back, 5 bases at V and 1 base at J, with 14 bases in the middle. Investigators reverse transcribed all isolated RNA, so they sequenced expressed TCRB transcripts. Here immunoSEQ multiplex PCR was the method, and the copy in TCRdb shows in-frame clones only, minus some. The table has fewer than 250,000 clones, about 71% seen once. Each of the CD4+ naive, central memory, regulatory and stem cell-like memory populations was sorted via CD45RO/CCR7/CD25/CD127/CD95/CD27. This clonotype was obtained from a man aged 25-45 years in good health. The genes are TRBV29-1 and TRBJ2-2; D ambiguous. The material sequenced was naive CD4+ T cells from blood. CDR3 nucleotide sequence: TGCAGCGTTAGGTCGACCGGGCAGAACACCGGGGAGCTGTTTTTT. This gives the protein CSVRSTGQNTGELFF.